This T cell receptor (beta chain) originates from a study of response to subunit inactivated influenza vaccine. General study points: Each seasonal influenza vaccination recruits few new T cells, the authors suggested.

On this clonotype: Its antigen is not identified.

TCRdb independently ran MiXCR on the RT-PCR reads; one entry per CDR3 protein. The sample lists approximately 500,000 distinct CDR3 sequences, 20% to 25% seen once, with about 3% in the top ten. In germline, CDR1 is SNHLY, CDR2 FYNNEI. The CDR3 covers 15 residues. V lost 1 base and J lost 4; bases outside the gene matches: 5. These sequences were also reported in another study, on T cells expressing NK-cell markers. That source adds: With UMIs, 5'RACE template switching was used to make TCR beta cDNA. Sorting was limited to alpha-beta TCR-expressing T cells with an anti-gamma-delta TCR antibody in several experiments. The leading position in the CD3+CD56-NKG2C+ fraction of several donors also went to these clonotypes.

The starting material was CD4+ T cells sorted from PBMCs, obtained 11 to 12 days after vaccination. The receptor's source is a man aged 45-65 years who received an inactivated influenza vaccine. The gene calls are TRBV2 and TRBJ2-7, with TRBD2 matching 9 bases. The CDR3 sequence: CASSEEAGGLYEQYF. Written as DNA, the CDR3 is TGTGCCAGCAGTGAAGAAGCGGGGGGCCTTTACGAGCAGTACTTC.